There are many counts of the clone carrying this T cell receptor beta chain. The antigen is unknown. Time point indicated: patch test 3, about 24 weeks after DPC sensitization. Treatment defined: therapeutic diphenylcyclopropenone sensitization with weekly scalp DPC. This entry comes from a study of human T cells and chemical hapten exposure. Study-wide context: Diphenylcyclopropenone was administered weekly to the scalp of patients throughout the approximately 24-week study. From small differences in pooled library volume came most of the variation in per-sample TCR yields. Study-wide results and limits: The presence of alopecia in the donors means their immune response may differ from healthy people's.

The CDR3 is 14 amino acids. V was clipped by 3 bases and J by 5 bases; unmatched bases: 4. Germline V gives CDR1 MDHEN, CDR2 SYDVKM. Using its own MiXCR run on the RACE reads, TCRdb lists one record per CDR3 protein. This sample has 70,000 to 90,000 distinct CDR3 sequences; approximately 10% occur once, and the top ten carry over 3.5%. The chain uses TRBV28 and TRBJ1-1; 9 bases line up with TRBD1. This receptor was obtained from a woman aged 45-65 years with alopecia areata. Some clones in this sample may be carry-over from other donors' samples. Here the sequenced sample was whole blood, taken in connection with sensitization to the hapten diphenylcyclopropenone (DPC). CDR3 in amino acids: CASSLDRGRTEAFF. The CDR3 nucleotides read TGTGCCAGCAGTTTGGACAGGGGACGAACTGAAGCTTTCTTT. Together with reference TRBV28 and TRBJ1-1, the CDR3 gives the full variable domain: DVKVTQSSRYLVKRTGEKVFLECVQDMDHENMFWYRQDPGLGLRLIYFSYDVKMKEKGDIPEGYSVSREKKERFSLILESASTNQTSMYLCASSLDRGRTEAFFGQGTRLTVV.